This entry is about one T cell receptor beta chain. Its antigen is undetermined. The CDR3 consists of 18 residues. Germline V gene data show CDR1 as SGHRS and CDR2 as YFSETQ. V lost 0 bases to trimming and J lost 0 bases; unmatched junction nucleotides: 2. The data were obtained in a study of blood T cells in healthy people across ages. Combining a sample-barcoded 5' primer with a J-beta primer mix, a second PCR ran for 7 to 11 cycles. TCRdb reprocessed the 5' RACE reads via MiXCR and lists one record per CDR3 protein. This table has 550,000 to 700,000 distinct CDR3 sequences, 25% to 30% appearing once. Overall study results and limits: PBMC samples, being unsorted, prevented any conclusive comparison of naive and antigen-experienced cells. TCR beta diversity tracked closely with naive T cell percentage.

V gene TRBV5-1 combines with J gene TRBJ2-6; TRBD2 aligns across 11 bases. Sequenced material: blood. The clonotype was recovered from a woman in her 70s in good health. For the CDR3, the DNA is TGCGCCAGCAGCTTGGGCACTAGCGGGAGCTCTGGGGCCAACGTCCTGACTTTC. The encoded protein is CASSLGTSGSSGANVLTF.